These T cell receptor beta chains were read from a single sample in a study of early T cells in non-severe SARS-CoV-2 infection. TCRdb fed the 5' RACE reads into MiXCR, producing one record per CDR3 protein. Among about 60,000 distinct CDR3 sequences listed, 9.1% were seen once. The sequenced sample was whole blood. These receptors were taken from an adult who was a healthcare worker with PCR-confirmed SARS-CoV-2 infection or an uninfected control (not recorded which). Each CDR3 is given with its conserved first and last residue. The order of the fields is D gene, clone size, J gene, V gene, CDR3 protein, CDR3 DNA. A D gene is named only where the DNA matches it firmly. Rows may omit the clone size; those that give it use once, few, many or a size class.

NA	few	TRBJ2-7	TRBV28	CASSLWAAKTYEQYF	TGTGCCAGCAGTTTATGGGCAGCCAAGACCTACGAGCAGTACTTC
NA	NA	TRBJ2-3	TRBV7-3	CASSQSGDTQYF	TGTGCCAGCAGCCAAAGCGGGGATACGCAGTATTTT
NA	NA	TRBJ2-3	TRBV14	CASLAVGETDTQYF	TGTGCCAGCTTAGCCGTTGGGGAAACAGATACGCAGTATTTT
NA	many	TRBJ2-3	TRBV30	CAWTSPWTQYF	TGTGCCTGGACTTCACCGTGGACGCAGTATTTT
TRBD2	NA	TRBJ2-1	TRBV4-2	CASSQPLASGSEQFF	TGTGCCAGCAGCCAACCCCTGGCTAGCGGGAGTGAGCAGTTCTTC
TRBD2	many	TRBJ2-7	TRBV29-1	CSVAESGGAYEQYF	TGCAGCGTTGCTGAGTCCGGGGGGGCCTACGAGCAGTACTTC
NA	NA	TRBJ2-3	TRBV29-1	CSVRPATDTQYF	TGCAGCGTTCGGCCAGCCACAGATACGCAGTATTTT
TRBD2	NA	TRBJ2-3	TRBV7-2	CASNYRGADTQYF	TGTGCCAGCAACTACCGGGGGGCAGATACGCAGTATTTT
TRBD2	NA	TRBJ2-1	TRBV9	CASSALLAGGGNEQFF	TGTGCCAGCAGCGCGTTACTAGCGGGAGGGGGCAATGAGCAGTTCTTC
NA	few	TRBJ1-3	TRBV29-1	CSAGLGNTIYF	TGCAGCGCCGGGCTGGGAAACACCATATATTTT
TRBD1	NA	TRBJ2-1	TRBV5-1	CASSPLPTGSYNEQFF	TGCGCCAGCAGCCCCCTACCGACAGGGTCCTACAATGAGCAGTTCTTC
NA	many	TRBJ2-2	TRBV7-3	CASSLNPQNTGELFF	TGTGCCAGCAGCTTAAACCCCCAGAACACCGGGGAGCTGTTTTTT
TRBD2	few	TRBJ2-5	TRBV11-2	CASSRSGPQETQYF	TGTGCCAGCAGCCGTAGCGGGCCACAAGAGACCCAGTACTTC
NA	many	TRBJ1-2	TRBV30	CAWRKGSNNYGYTF	TGTGCCTGGAGGAAGGGATCCAATAACTATGGCTACACCTTC
NA	few	TRBJ2-1	TRBV29-1	CSVGGVYNEQFF	TGCAGCGTTGGAGGTGTCTACAATGAGCAGTTCTTC
TRBD2	many	TRBJ2-1	TRBV19	CASSRQGTSGSLYNEQFF	TGTGCCAGTAGTCGTCAAGGGACTAGCGGATCTCTCTACAATGAGCAGTTCTTC
NA	NA	TRBJ2-4	TRBV11-3	CASSFSPEDRQYF	TGTGCCAGCAGCTTTAGCCCCGAGGACAGACAGTACTTC